This TCR beta chain was observed in a study of memory CD4+ T cells and cytomegalovirus serostatus. Background on the study: This sample comes from healthy Belgian adults, about 10 CMV seropositive, 24 seronegative. Notes on the study in general: Suggested: most of the CMV-linked TCR signature lies in CD4+ memory cells.

Original analysis: Out-of-frame sequences were removed, leaving around 2,000,000 distinct TCRbeta sequences. Only in-frame clones appear in the TCRdb table, and some are missing; sequencing was by immunoSEQ multiplex PCR. V and J calls and clone size are given by that table; D and trimming were obtained from the DNA. The table lists 64,000 or so clones, approximately 71% of them singletons, with 0.7% to 0.9% in the top ten. The sort gate was single viable CD3+CD4+CD8-CD45RO+ cells for memory CD4+ T cells. CMV serostatus came from serum IgG against pp150, pp28, p38, p52. Worth noting for this clone: Its specificity is not known.

The receptor comes from an adult in good health and CMV-seronegative. Input material: memory CD4+ T cells from blood.

The CDR3 DNA sequence: TGTGCCAGCAGCTTCCGTAGCGGGGGAACCTACGAGCAGTACTTC. Translating gives CASSFRSGGTYEQYF. The chain carries TRBV7-2 and TRBJ2-7, with 9 positions matching TRBD2. Germline V gene sequence: CDR1 SGHTA, CDR2 FQGNSA. This CDR3 is 15 amino acids long. V trimming: 3 bases; J trimming: 2 bases; junction bases outside the gene matches: 5.